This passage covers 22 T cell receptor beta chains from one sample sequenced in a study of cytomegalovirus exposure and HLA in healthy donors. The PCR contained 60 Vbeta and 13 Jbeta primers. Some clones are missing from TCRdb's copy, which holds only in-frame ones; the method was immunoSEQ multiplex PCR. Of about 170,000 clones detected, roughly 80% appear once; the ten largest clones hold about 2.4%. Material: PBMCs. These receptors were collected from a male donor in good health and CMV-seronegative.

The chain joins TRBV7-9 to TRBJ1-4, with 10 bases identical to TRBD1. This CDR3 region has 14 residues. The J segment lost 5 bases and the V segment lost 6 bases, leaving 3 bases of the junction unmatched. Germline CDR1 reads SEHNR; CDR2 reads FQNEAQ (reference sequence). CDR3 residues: CASRSGQGNEKLFF. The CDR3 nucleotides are TGTGCCAGCAGGTCGGGACAGGGGAATGAAAAACTGTTTTTT.

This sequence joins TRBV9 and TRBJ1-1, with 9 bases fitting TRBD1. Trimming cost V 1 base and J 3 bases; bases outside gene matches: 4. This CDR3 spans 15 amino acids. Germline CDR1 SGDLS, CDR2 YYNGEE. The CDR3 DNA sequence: TGTGCCAGCAGCGTATGGGACAGGGTGGACACTGAAGCTTTCTTT. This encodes CASSVWDRVDTEAFF.

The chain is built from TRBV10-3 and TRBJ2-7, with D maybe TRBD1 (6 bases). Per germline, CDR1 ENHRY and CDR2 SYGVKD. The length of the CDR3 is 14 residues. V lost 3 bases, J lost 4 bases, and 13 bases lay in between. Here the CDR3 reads CAISDLGGKYEQYF. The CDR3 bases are TGTGCCATCAGTGACCTAGGGGGAAAGTACGAGCAGTACTTC.

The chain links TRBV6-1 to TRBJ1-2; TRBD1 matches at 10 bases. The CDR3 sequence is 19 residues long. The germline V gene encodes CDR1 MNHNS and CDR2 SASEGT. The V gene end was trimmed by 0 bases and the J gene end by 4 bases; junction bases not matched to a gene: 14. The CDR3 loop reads CASSEAIVGQGSPGYGYTF. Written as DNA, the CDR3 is TGTGCCAGCAGTGAAGCTATTGTGGGACAGGGGTCTCCTGGCTATGGCTACACCTTC.

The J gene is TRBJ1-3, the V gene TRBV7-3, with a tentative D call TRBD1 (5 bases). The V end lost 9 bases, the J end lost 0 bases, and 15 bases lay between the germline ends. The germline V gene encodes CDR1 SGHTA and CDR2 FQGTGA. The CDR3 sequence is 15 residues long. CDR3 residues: CASYRSGGSGNTIYF. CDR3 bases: TGTGCCAGTTACCGATCCGGGGGCTCTGGAAACACCATATATTTT.

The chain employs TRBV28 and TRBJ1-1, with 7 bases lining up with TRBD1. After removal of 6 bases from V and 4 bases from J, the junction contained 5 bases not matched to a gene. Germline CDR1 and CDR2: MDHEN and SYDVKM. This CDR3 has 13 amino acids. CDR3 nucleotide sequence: TGTGCCAGCAGCCGACAGGGAGGCACTGAAGCTTTCTTT. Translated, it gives CASSRQGGTEAFF.

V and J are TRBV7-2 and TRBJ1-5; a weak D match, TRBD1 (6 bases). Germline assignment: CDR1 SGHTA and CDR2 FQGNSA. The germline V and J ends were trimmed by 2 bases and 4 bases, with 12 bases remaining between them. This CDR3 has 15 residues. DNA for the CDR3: TGTGCCAGCAGCTTACAAGGGACAATGAATCAGCCCCAGCATTTT. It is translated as CASSLQGTMNQPQHF.

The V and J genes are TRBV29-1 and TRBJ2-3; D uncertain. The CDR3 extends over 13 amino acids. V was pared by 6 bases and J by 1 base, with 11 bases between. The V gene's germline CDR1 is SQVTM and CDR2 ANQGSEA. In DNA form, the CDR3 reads TGCAGCGTCGGCGGCAGCCGCACAGATACGCAGTATTTT. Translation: CSVGGSRTDTQYF.

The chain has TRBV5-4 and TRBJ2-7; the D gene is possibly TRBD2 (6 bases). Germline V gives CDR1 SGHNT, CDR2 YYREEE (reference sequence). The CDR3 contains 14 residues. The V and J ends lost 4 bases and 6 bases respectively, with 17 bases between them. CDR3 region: CASSGRGRSFEQYF. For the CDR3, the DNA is TGTGCCAGCAGCGGGCGGGGAAGGTCTTTCGAGCAGTACTTC.

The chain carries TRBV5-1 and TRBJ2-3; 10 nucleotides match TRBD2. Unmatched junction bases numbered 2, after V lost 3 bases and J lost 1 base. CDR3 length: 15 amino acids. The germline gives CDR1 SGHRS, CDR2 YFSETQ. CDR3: CASSSGTSGTDTQYF. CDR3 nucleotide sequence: TGCGCCAGCAGCTCGGGGACTAGCGGCACAGATACGCAGTATTTT.

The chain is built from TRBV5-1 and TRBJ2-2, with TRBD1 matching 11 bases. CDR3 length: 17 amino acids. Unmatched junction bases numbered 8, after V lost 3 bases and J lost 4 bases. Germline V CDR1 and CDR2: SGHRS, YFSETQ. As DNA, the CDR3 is TGCGCCAGCAGCTACGTTCCGGGACAGGGGGTCACCGGGGAGCTGTTTTTT. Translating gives CASSYVPGQGVTGELFF.

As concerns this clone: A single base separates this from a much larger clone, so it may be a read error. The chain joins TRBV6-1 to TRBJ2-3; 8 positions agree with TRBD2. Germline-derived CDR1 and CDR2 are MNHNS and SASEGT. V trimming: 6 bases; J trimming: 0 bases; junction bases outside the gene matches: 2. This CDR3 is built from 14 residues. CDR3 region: CASRASGSTDTQYF. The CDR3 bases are TGTGCCAGCAGAGCTAGCGGGAGCACAGATACGCAGTATTTT.

The chain's CDR3 is CAPAEGYYEQYF. The CDR3 DNA follows: TGTGCCCCAGCGGAGGGGTACTACGAGCAGTACTTC. The chain has TRBV12-1 and TRBJ2-7; the table's TRBD2 call for D was not verified on the DNA. TRBV12-1 is tagged as a pseudogene. The CDR3 sequence is 12 residues long.

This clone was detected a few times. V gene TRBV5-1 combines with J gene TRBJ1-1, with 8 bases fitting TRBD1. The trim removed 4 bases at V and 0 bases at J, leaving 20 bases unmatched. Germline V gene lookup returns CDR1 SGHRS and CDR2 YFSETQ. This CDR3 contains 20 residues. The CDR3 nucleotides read TGCGCCAGCAGCATACCTCCCGGACAGGGAAAATTCTCGTTGAACACTGAAGCTTTCTTT. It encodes CASSIPPGQGKFSLNTEAFF.

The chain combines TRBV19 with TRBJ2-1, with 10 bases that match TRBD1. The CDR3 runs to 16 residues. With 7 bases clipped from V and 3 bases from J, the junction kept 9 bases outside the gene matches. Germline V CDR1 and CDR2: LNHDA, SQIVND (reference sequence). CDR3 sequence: CASTPRGQGFYNEQFF. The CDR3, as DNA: TGTGCCAGTACCCCACGGGGACAGGGGTTCTACAATGAGCAGTTCTTC.

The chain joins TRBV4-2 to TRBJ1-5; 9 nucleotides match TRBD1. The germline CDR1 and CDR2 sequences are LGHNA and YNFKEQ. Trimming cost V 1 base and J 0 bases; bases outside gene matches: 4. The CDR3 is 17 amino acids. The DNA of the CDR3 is TGTGCCAGCAGCCAAGTGTGGGACAGGGATAGCAATCAGCCCCAGCATTTT. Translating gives CASSQVWDRDSNQPQHF.

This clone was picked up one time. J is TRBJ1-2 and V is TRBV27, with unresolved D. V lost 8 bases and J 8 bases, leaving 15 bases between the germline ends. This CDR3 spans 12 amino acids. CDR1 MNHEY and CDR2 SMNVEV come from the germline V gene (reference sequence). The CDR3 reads CASGWSSKGYTF. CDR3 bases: TGTGCCAGCGGGTGGAGTTCGAAAGGCTACACCTTC.

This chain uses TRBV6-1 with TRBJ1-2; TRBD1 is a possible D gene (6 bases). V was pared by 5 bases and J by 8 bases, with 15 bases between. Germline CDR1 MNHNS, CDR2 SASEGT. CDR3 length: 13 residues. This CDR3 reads CASSRTETRGYTF. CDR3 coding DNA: TGTGCCAGCAGTCGGACAGAAACAAGGGGCTACACCTTC.

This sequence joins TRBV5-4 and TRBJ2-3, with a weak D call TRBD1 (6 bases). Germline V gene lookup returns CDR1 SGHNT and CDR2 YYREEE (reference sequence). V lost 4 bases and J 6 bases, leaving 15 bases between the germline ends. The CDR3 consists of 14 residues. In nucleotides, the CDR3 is TGTGCCAGCAGCCCTGAGGACAGCTCGGATACGCAGTATTTT. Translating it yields CASSPEDSSDTQYF. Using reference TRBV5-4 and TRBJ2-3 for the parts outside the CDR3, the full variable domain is ETGVTQSPTHLIKTRGQQVTLRCSSQSGHNTVSWYQQALGQGPQFIFQYYREEENGRGNFPPRFSGLQFPNYSSELNVNALELDDSALYLCASSPEDSSDTQYFGPGTRLTVL.

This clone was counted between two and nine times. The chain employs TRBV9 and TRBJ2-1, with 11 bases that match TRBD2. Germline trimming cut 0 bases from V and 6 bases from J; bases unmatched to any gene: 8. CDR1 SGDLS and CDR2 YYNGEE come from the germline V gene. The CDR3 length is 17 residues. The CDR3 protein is CASSVGGTSGSRNEQFF. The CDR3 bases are TGTGCCAGCAGCGTAGGAGGGACTAGCGGCTCCCGCAATGAGCAGTTCTTC.

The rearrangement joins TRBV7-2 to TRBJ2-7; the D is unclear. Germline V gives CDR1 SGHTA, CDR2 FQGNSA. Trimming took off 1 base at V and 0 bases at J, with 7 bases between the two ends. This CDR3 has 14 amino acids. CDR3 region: CASSLDKSSYEQYF. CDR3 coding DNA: TGTGCCAGCAGCTTAGATAAGAGCTCCTACGAGCAGTACTTC. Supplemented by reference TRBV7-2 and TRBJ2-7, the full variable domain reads GAGVSQSPSNKVTEKGKDVELRCDPISGHTALYWYRQSLGQGLEFLIYFQGNSAPDKSGLPSDRFSAERTGGSVSTLTIQRTQQEDSAVYLCASSLDKSSYEQYFGPGTRLTVT.

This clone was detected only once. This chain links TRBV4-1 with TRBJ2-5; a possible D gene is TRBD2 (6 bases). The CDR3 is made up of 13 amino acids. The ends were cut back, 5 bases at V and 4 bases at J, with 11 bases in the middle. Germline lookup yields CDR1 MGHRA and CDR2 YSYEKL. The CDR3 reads CASSVRLGETQYF. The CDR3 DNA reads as TGCGCCAGCAGCGTGCGACTAGGAGAGACCCAGTACTTC.